This entry lists 10 T cell receptor beta chains sequenced from one sample in a study of human T cells and chemical hapten exposure listed by TCRdb under 2021. The sample's time point, from its label and the paper: patch test 3, about 24 weeks after DPC sensitization. The sample's treatment or condition label, in plain terms: therapeutic diphenylcyclopropenone sensitization with weekly scalp DPC. Library preparation was by RACE. Instrument on record: NextSeq 500. In TCRdb, the public reads were trimmed at Q25 with fastp and aligned with MiXCR, with productive beta chains retained. A single entry per CDR3 protein holds the most common genes and DNA from its merged rows. The sample profile shows tens of thousands of distinct CDR3 sequences; 9.5% to 15% of them were found once. 2% to 2.5% of the sample goes to the ten largest clones. The specimen comprised whole blood, sampled in connection with sensitization to the hapten diphenylcyclopropenone (DPC). The receptors originated from a man aged 30 to 45 with alopecia areata. Some clones in this sample may be carry-over from other donors' samples.

This clonotype was seen repeatedly, ten times or more. The J gene is TRBJ2-2, the V gene TRBV20-1; no clear D gene. Germline V gene data show CDR1 as DFQATT and CDR2 as SNEGSKA (reference sequence). The CDR3 sequence is 13 residues long. The ends were cut back, 7 bases at V and 4 bases at J, with 13 bases in the middle. This CDR3 reads CSVTPTSTGELFF. The CDR3 DNA reads TGCAGTGTCACGCCGACTTCCACCGGGGAGCTGTTTTTT.

The chain links TRBV29-1 to TRBJ2-1; a weak D match, TRBD1 (7 bases). Germline assignment: CDR1 SQVTM and CDR2 ANQGSEA. Trimming stripped 2 bases from V and 1 base from J, with 15 bases between. There are 16 residues in the CDR3. Here the CDR3 DNA reads TGCAGCGTTGAATTGTTCCAGGGGGGTTCCTACAATGAGCAGTTCTTC. Encoded protein: CSVELFQGGSYNEQFF.

In this sample, this clonotype turned up many times. The V and J genes are TRBV7-6 and TRBJ2-5; D not certain. The CDR3 loop spans 14 amino acids. The ends were cut back, 3 bases at V and 4 bases at J, with 12 bases in the middle. Germline values: CDR1 SGHVS, CDR2 FNYEAQ. The CDR3 DNA sequence: TGTGCCAGCAGCTTGAAGGGCAGAGGAGAGACCCAGTACTTC. Amino acid sequence: CASSLKGRGETQYF.

This chain joins TRBV28 and TRBJ1-2; a weak D match, TRBD1 (5 bases). The CDR3 contains 14 residues. Deletions cut 8 bases from V and 6 bases from J, with 19 bases between. Germline assignment: CDR1 MDHEN and CDR2 SYDVKM. The chain's CDR3 is CASAYAGRWDGYTF. CDR3 nucleotides: TGTGCCAGCGCCTACGCAGGGCGTTGGGATGGCTACACCTTC.

This clonotype was counted between two and nine times. The chain joins TRBV28 to TRBJ2-1; TRBD1 is a possible D gene (6 bases). The CDR3 runs to 14 residues. Germline V CDR1 and CDR2: MDHEN, SYDVKM. Trimming shortened V by 4 bases and J by 6 bases, and 13 bases separated the two germline ends. CDR3 bases: TGTGCCAGCAGTTCCCCCCCAGGGGTCAATGAGCAGTTCTTC. Protein: CASSSPPGVNEQFF.

Many counts were recorded for this clonotype. V and J are TRBV4-2 and TRBJ2-5; D unclear. The CDR3 has 14 amino acids. Germline V CDR1 and CDR2: LGHNA, YNFKEQ. The V and J ends lost 1 base and 4 bases respectively, with 10 bases between them. The CDR3 region has the DNA TGTGCCAGCAGCCAAGGCAGGTCGGCAGAGACCCAGTACTTC. Translating it yields CASSQGRSAETQYF.

In its sample, this clonotype was seen a few times. The junction shows a germline mismatch at one end, possibly a read error. The chain links TRBV7-2 to TRBJ1-5, with unresolved D. CDR3 length equals 13 residues. The germline V gene encodes CDR1 SGHTA and CDR2 FQGNSA. The CDR3 protein is CASSIAVWQPQHF. The CDR3 coding sequence is TGTGCCAGCAGCATAGCGGTGTGGCAGCCCCAGCATTTT.

This clonotype was counted between two and nine times. The rearrangement uses TRBV7-9 and TRBJ1-6; 9 bases match TRBD1. The germline CDR1 and CDR2 sequences are SEHNR and FQNEAQ (reference sequence). The V and J ends lost 4 bases and 6 bases, in that order; junction bases with no gene match: 4. The CDR3 is 15 amino acids. CDR3 amino acids: CASSSGTGSNSPLHF. CDR3 in DNA: TGTGCCAGCAGCTCCGGGACAGGGAGTAATTCACCCCTCCACTTT.

The chain employs TRBV28 and TRBJ2-7; D might be TRBD1 (5 bases). The CDR3 covers 13 residues. Per germline, CDR1 MDHEN and CDR2 SYDVKM. V gave up 8 bases and J gave up 0 bases, with 11 bases separating them. CDR3 bases: TGTGCCAGCGGACCCAGGGACTCCTACGAGCAGTACTTC. Its protein product is CASGPRDSYEQYF.

This clonotype came up a few times. The rearrangement links TRBV29-1 to TRBJ1-5; 10 bases align to TRBD1. Germline lookup yields CDR1 SQVTM and CDR2 ANQGSEA. This CDR3 region has 14 residues. V shed 5 bases and J 0 bases; nucleotides not matched to a gene: 1. CDR3 protein: CSVRTGGSNQPQHF. The CDR3 region has the DNA TGCAGCGTTCGGACAGGGGGTAGCAATCAGCCCCAGCATTTT.